The clone carrying this T cell receptor beta chain turned up a few times. This specimen comes from a study of graft-versus-host responses after intestinal transplantation. Study conclusions and caveats: GvH clones occurred in recipient marrow; some first appeared in ileum or blood.

The method was immunoSEQ multiplex PCR; TCRdb's version includes in-frame clones alone and lacks a portion of them. Of around 21,000 clones detected, 30% to 40% appear once; the ten largest clones hold 9.2%. Responder cells labeled with CFSE (about 200,000) were co-plated with irradiated stimulator cells labeled with violet dye (about 200,000). The receptor was derived from a human patient who received an intestinal transplant. This specimen consisted of alloreactive CD8+ T cells from a mixed lymphocyte reaction culture, obtained before intestinal transplant. Subset: CFSE-low proliferating T cells sorted from roughly six-day pre-transplant mixed lymphocyte reaction (GvH or HvG direction).

DNA for the CDR3: TGTGCCAGCAGTGAAAGGGGACGGGCTTCACCCCTCCACTTT. Its protein is CASSERGRASPLHF. The V call is TRBV2, the J call TRBJ1-6; TRBD1 might be the D (5 bases). This CDR3 is built from 14 residues. Germline V CDR1 and CDR2: SNHLY, FYNNEI. V dropped 2 bases and J dropped 9 bases, with 11 bases sitting between them.